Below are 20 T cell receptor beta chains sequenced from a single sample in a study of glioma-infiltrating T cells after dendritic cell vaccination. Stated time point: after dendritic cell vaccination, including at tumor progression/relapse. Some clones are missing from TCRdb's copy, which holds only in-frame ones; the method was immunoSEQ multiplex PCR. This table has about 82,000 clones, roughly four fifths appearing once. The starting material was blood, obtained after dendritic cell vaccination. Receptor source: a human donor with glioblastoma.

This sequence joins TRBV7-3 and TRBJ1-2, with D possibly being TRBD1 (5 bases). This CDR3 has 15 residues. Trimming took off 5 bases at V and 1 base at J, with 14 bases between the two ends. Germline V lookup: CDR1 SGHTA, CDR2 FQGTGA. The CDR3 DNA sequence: TGTGCCAGCAGCCCGGGGGTTGCGAGTAACTATGGCTACACCTTC. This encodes CASSPGVASNYGYTF.

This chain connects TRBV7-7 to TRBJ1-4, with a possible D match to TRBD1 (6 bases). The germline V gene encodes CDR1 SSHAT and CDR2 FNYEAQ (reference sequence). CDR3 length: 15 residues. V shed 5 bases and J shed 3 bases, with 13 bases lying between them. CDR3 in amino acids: CASSTSTGANEKLFF. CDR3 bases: TGTGCCAGCAGCACTTCGACAGGCGCTAATGAAAAACTGTTTTTT. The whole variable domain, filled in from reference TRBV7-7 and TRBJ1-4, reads GAGVSQSPRYKVTKRGQDVTLRCDPISSHATLYWYQQALGQGPEFLTYFNYEAQPDKSGLPSDRFSAERPEGSISTLTIQRTEQRDSAMYRCASSTSTGANEKLFFGSGTQLSVL.

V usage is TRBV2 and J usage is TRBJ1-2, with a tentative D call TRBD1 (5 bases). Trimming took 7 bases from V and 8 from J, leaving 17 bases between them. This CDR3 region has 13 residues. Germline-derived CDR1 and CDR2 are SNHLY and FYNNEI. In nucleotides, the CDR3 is TGTGCCAGCACGAGGCAGGGCGGGGGAGGCTACACCTTC. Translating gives CASTRQGGGGYTF.

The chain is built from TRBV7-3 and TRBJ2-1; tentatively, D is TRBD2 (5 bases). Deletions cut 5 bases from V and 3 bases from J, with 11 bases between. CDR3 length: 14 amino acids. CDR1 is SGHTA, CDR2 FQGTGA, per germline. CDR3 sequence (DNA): TGTGCCAGCAGCCCCCTCCGGGGCTACAATGAGCAGTTCTTC. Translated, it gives CASSPLRGYNEQFF.

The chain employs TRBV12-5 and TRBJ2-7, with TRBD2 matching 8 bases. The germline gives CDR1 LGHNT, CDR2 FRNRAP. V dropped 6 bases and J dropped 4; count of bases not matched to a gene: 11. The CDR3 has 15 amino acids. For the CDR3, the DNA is TGTGCTAGTGGGCCCTCGGGGGGGGCCCTTTACGAGCAGTACTTC. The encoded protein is CASGPSGGALYEQYF.

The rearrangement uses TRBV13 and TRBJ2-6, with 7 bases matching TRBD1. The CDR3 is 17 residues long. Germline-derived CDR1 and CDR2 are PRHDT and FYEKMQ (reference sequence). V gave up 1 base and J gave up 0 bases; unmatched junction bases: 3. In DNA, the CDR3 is TGTGCCAGCAGCTTAGCATACAGGGGCTCTGGGGCCAACGTCCTGACTTTC. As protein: CASSLAYRGSGANVLTF.

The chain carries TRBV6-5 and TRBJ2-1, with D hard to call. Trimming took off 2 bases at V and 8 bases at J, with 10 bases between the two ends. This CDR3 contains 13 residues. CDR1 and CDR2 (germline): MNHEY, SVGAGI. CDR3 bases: TGTGCCAGCAGTTACACCAACAGCTATGAGCAGTTCTTC. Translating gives CASSYTNSYEQFF.

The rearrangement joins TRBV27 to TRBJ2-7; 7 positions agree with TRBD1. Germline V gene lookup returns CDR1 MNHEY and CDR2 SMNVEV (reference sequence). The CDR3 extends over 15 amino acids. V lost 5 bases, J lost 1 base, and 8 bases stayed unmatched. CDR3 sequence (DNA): TGTGCCAGCAGTGACACCGACAGGGCTTCCTACGAGCAGTACTTC. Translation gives CASSDTDRASYEQYF.

CDR3 in amino acids: CASSSTADSPLHF. For the CDR3, the DNA is TGTGCCAGCAGTTCTACAGCAGATTCACCCCTCCACTTT. The chain combines TRBV6-4 with TRBJ1-6; no reliable D call. The CDR3 has 13 amino acids. Germline V gene data show CDR1 as MRHNA and CDR2 as SNTAGT. V gave up 5 bases and J gave up 8 bases, with 10 bases separating them.

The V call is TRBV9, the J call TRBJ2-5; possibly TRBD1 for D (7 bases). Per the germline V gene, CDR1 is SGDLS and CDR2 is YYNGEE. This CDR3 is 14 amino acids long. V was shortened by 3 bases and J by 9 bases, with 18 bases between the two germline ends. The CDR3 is CASSAEDRPGAQYF. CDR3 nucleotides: TGTGCCAGCAGCGCCGAGGACAGGCCGGGGGCCCAGTACTTC.

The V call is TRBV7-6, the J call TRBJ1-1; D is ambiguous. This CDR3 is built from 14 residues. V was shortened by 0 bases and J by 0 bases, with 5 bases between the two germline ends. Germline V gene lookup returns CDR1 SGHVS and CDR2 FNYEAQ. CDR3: CASSLAAVNTEAFF. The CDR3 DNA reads TGTGCCAGCAGCTTAGCGGCGGTGAACACTGAAGCTTTCTTT.

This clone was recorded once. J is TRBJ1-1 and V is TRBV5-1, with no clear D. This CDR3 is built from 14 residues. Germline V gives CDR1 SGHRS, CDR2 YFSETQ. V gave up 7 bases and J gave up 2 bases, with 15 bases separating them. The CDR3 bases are TGCGCCAGCCATGGAGCCGCTATAAACACTGAAGCTTTCTTT. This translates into CASHGAAINTEAFF.

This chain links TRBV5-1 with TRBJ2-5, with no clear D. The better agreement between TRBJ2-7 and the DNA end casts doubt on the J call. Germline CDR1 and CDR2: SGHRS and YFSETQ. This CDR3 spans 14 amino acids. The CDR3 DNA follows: TGCGCCAGCAGCTTGGTGGTGGGCTCCTACGAGCAGTACTTC. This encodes CASSLVVGSYEQYF.

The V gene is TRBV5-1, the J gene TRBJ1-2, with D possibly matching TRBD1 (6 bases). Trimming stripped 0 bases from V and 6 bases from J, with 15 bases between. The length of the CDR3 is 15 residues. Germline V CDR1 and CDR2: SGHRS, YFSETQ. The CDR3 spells CASSLATGPGDGYTF. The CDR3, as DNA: TGCGCCAGCAGCTTGGCGACCGGGCCAGGGGATGGCTACACCTTC.

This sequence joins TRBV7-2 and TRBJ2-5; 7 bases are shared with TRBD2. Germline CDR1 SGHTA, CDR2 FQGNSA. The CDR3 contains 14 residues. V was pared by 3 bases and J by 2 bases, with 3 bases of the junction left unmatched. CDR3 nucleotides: TGTGCCAGCAGCTTCGGACTAGGACAAGAGACCCAGTACTTC. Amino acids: CASSFGLGQETQYF. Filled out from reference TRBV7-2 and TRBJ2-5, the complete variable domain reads GAGVSQSPSNKVTEKGKDVELRCDPISGHTALYWYRQSLGQGLEFLIYFQGNSAPDKSGLPSDRFSAERTGGSVSTLTIQRTQQEDSAVYLCASSFGLGQETQYFGPGTRLLVL.

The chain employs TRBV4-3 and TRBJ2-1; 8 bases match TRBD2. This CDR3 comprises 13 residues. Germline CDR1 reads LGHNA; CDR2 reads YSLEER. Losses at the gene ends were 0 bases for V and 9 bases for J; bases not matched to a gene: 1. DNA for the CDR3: TGCGCCAGCAGCCAAGATCGGGGGGGTGAGCAGTTCTTC. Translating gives CASSQDRGGEQFF.

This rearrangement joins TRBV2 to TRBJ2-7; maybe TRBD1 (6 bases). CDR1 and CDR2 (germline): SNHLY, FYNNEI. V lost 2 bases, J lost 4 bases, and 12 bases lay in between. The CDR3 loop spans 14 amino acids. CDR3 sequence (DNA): TGTGCCAGCAGTGAAAACAGGGAAGGGTACGAGCAGTACTTC. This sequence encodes CASSENREGYEQYF.

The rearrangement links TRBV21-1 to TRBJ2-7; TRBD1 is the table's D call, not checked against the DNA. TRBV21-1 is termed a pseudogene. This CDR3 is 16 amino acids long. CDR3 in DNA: TGTGCCAGCAGCAAAACGAAATTCGGGCAGGGCTACGAGCAGTACTTC. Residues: CASSKTKFGQGYEQYF.

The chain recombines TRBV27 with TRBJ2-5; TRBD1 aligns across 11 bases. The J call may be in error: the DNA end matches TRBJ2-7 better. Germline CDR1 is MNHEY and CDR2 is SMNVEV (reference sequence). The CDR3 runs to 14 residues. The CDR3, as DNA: TGTGCCAGCAGTTCGGGACAGGGGGAGAACGAGCAGTACTTC. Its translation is CASSSGQGENEQYF.

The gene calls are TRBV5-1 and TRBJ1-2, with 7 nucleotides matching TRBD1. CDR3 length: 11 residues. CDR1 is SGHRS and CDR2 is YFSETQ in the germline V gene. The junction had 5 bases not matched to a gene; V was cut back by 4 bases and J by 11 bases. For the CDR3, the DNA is TGCGCCAGCAGCCAGGACAGGCGATACACCTTC. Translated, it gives CASSQDRRYTF.